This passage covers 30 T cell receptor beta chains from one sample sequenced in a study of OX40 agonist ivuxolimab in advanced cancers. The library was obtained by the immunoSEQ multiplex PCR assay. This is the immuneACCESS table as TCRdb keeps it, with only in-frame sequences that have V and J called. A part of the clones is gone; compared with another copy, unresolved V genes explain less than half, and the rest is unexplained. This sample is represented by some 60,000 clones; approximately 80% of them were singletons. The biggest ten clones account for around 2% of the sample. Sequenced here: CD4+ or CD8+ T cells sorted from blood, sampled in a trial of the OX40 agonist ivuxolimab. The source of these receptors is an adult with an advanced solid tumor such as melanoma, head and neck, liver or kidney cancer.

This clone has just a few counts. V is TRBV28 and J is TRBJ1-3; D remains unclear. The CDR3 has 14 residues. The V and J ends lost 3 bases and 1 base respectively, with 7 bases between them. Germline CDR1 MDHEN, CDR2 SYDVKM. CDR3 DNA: TGTGCCAGCAGTTTGGAGTTGTCTGGAAACACCATATATTTT. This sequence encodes CASSLELSGNTIYF.

CDR3 in amino acids: CASSPPSGSADTQYF. The DNA of the CDR3 is TGTGCCAGCTCACCGCCTAGCGGGAGTGCAGATACGCAGTATTTT. J is TRBJ2-3 and V is TRBV18; TRBD2 matches at 10 bases. The V gene end was trimmed by 3 bases and the J gene end by 4 bases; junction bases not matched to a gene: 4. The CDR3 is 15 residues long. Germline V gene data show CDR1 as KGHSH and CDR2 as LQKENI.

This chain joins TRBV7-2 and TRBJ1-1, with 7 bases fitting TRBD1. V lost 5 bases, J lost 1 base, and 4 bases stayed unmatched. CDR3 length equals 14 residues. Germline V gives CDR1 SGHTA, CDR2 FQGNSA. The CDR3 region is CASSPRGANTEAFF. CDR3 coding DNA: TGTGCCAGCAGCCCCAGGGGGGCGAACACTGAAGCTTTCTTT.

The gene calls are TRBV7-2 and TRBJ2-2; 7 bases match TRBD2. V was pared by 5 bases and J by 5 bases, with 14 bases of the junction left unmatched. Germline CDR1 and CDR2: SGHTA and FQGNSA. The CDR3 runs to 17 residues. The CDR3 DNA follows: TGTGCCAGCAGCAGGGGAGGTGGCGGGAGAGGTACCGGGGAGCTGTTTTTT. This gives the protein CASSRGGGGRGTGELFF. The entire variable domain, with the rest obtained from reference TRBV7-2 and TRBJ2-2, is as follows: GAGVSQSPSNKVTEKGKDVELRCDPISGHTALYWYRQSLGQGLEFLIYFQGNSAPDKSGLPSDRFSAERTGGSVSTLTIQRTQQEDSAVYLCASSRGGGGRGTGELFFGEGSRLTVL.

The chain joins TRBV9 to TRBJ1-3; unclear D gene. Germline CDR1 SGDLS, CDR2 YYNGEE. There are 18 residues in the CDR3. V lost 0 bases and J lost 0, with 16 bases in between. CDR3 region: CASSVDLGTPSSGNTIYF. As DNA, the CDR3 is TGTGCCAGCAGCGTAGATTTGGGAACCCCATCCTCTGGAAACACCATATATTTT. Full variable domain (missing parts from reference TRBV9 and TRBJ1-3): DSGVTQTPKHLITATGQRVTLRCSPRSGDLSVYWYQQSLDQGLQFLIQYYNGEERAKGNILERFSAQQFPDLHSELNLSSLELGDSALYFCASSVDLGTPSSGNTIYFGEGSWLTVV.

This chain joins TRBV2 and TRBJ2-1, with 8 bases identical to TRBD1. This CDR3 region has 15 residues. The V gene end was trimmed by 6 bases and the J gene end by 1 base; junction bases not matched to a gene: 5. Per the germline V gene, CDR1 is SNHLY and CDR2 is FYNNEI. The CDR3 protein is CASRTDRGSYNEQFF. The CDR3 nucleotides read TGTGCCAGCAGGACTGACAGGGGTTCCTACAATGAGCAGTTCTTC.

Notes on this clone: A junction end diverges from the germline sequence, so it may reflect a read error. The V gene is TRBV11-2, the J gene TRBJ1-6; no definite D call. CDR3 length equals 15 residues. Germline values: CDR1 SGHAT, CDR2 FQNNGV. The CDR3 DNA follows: TGTGCCAACAGCTTAGAATGGGGAGGCAATTCACCCCTCCACTTT. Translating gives CANSLEWGGNSPLHF.

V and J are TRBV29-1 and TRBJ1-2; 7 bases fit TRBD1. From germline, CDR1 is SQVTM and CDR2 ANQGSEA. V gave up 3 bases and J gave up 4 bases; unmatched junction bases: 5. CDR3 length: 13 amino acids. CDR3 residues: CSVDSGGSYGYTF. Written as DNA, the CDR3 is TGCAGCGTTGACTCAGGGGGTTCCTATGGCTACACCTTC.

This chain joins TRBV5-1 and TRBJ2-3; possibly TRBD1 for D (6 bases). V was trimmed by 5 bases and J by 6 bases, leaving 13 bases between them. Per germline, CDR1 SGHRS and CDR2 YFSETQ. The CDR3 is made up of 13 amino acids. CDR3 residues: CASSFPQGDTQYF. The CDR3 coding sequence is TGCGCCAGCAGTTTCCCCCAGGGGGATACGCAGTATTTT.

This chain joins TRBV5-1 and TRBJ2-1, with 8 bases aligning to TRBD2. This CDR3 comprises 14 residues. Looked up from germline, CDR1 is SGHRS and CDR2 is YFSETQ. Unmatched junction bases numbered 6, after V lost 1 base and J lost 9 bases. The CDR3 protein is CASSLLAGTREQFF. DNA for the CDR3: TGCGCCAGCAGCTTGCTAGCGGGTACCCGTGAGCAGTTCTTC.

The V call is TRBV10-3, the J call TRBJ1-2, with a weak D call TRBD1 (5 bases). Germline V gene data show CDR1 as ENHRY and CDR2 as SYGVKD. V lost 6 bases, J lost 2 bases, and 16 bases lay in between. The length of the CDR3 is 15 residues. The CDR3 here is CAISRDSEANYGYTF. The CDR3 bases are TGTGCCATCAGCCGAGACAGTGAGGCGAACTATGGCTACACCTTC.

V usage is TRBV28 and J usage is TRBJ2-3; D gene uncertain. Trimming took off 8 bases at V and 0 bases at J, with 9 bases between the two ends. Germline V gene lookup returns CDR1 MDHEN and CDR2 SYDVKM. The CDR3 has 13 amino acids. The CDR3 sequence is CASGLMSTDTQYF. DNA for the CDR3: TGTGCCAGCGGGCTGATGAGCACAGATACGCAGTATTTT. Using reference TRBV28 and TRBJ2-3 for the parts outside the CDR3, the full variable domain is DVKVTQSSRYLVKRTGEKVFLECVQDMDHENMFWYRQDPGLGLRLIYFSYDVKMKEKGDIPEGYSVSREKKERFSLILESASTNQTSMYLCASGLMSTDTQYFGPGTRLTVL.

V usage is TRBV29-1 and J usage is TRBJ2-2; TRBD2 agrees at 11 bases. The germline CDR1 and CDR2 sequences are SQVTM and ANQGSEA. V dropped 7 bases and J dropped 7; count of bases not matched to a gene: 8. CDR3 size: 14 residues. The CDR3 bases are TGCAGCGCTACTAGCGGGAGCTTGGGCGGGGAGCTGTTTTTT. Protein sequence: CSATSGSLGGELFF.

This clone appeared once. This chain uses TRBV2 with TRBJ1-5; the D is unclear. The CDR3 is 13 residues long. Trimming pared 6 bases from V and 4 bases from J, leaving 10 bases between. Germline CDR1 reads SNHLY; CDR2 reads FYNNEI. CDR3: CASRGGWNQPQHF. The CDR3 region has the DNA TGTGCCAGCAGGGGAGGGTGGAATCAGCCCCAGCATTTT.

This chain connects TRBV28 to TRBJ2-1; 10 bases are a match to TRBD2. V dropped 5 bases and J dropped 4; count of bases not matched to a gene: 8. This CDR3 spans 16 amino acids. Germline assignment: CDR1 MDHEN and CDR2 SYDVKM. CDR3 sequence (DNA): TGTGCCAGCAGTGCTCCGGGACTAGCGAGGTACAATGAGCAGTTCTTC. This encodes CASSAPGLARYNEQFF.

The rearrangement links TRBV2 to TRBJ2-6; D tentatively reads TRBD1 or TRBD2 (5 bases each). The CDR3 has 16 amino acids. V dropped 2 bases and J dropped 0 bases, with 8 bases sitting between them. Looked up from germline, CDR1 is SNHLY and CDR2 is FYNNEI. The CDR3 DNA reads TGTGCCAGCAGTGAATACGGGGCCTCTGGGGCCAACGTCCTGACTTTC. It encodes CASSEYGASGANVLTF. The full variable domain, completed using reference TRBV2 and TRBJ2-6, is EPEVTQTPSHQVTQMGQEVILRCVPISNHLYFYWYRQILGQKVEFLVSFYNNEISEKSEIFDDQFSVERPDGSNFTLKIRSTKLEDSAMYFCASSEYGASGANVLTFGAGSRLTVL.

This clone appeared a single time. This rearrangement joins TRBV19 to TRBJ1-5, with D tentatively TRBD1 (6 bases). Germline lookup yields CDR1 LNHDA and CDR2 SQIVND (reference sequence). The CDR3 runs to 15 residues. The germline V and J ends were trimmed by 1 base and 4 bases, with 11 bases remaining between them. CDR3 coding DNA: TGTGCCAGTAGTATAGGCGGAGGGGGTAATCAGCCCCAGCATTTT. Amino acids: CASSIGGGGNQPQHF.

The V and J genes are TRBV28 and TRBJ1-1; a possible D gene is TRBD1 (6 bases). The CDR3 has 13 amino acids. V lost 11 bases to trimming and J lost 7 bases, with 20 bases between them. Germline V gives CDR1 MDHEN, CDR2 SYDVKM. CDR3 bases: TGTGCCTGTAACGTGGGGGCAAGACGTGAAGCTTTCTTT. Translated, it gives CACNVGARREAFF.

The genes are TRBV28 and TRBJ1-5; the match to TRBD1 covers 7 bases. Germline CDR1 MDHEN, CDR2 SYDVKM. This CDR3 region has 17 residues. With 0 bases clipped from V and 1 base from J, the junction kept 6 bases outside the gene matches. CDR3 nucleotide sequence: TGTGCCAGCAGTTTATGGAACCCGGGACAGAGCAATCAGCCCCAGCATTTT. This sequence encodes CASSLWNPGQSNQPQHF.

This CDR3 reads CASSVRTSGSSDTQYF. The CDR3 DNA reads TGTGCCAGCAGCGTGAGGACTAGCGGGAGCTCAGATACGCAGTATTTT. V and J are TRBV9 and TRBJ2-3, with 13 bases identical to TRBD2. V was clipped by 2 bases and J by 4 bases; unmatched bases: 4. CDR1 and CDR2 (germline): SGDLS, YYNGEE. This CDR3 is built from 16 residues.

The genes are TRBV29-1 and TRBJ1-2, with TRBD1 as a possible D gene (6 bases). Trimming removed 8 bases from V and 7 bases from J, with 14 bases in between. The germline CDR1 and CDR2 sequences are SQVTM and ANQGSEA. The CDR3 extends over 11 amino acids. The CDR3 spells CSLGRGGGYTF. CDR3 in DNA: TGCAGCCTAGGTAGAGGGGGTGGCTACACCTTC.

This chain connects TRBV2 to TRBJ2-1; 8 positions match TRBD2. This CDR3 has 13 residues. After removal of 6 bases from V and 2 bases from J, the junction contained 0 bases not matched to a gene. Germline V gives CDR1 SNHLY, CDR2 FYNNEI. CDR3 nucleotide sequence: TGTGCCAGCAGGACTAGCGCCTACAATGAGCAGTTCTTC. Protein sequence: CASRTSAYNEQFF.

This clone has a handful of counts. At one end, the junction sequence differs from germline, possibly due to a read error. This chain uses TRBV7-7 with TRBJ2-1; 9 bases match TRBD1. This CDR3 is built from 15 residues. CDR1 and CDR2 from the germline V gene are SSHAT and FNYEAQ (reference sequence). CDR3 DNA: TGTGCTAGCAGCCCCAACCCGACAGGGGGCAATGAGCAGTTCTTC. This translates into CASSPNPTGGNEQFF.

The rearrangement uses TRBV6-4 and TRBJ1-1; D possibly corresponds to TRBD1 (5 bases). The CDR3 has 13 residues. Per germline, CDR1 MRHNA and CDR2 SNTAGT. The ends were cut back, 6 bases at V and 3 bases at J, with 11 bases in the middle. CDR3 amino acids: CASRLEGHTEAFF. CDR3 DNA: TGTGCCAGCAGGCTCGAGGGGCACACTGAAGCTTTCTTT.

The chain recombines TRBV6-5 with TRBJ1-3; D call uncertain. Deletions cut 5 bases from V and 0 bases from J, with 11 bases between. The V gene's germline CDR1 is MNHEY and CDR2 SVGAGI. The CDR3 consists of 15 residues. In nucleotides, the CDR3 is TGTGCCAGCAGTCGGGCCGCTTACTCTGGAAACACCATATATTTT. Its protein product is CASSRAAYSGNTIYF.

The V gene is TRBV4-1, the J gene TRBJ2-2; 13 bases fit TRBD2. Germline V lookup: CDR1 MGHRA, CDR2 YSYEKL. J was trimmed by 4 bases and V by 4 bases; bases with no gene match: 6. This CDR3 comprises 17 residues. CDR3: CASSPRTSGSFTGELFF. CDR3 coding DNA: TGCGCCAGCAGCCCCAGGACTAGCGGGAGTTTCACCGGGGAGCTGTTTTTT.

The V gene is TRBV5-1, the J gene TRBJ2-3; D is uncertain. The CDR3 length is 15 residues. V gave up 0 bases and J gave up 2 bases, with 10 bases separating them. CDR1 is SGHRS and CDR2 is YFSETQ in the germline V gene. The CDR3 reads CASSLVQPATDTQYF. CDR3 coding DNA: TGCGCCAGCAGCTTGGTACAGCCTGCCACAGATACGCAGTATTTT.

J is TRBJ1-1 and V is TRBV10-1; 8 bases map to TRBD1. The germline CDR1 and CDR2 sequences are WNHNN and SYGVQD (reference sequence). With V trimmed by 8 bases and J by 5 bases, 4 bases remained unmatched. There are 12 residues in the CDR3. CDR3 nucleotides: TGCGCCAGCGACAGGGGACGAACTGAAGCTTTCTTT. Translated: CASDRGRTEAFF.

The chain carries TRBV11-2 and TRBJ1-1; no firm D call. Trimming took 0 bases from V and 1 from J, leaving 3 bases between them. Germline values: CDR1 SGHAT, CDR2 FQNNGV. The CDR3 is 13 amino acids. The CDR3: CASSLDENTEAFF. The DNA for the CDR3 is TGTGCCAGCAGCTTAGATGAGAACACTGAAGCTTTCTTT.

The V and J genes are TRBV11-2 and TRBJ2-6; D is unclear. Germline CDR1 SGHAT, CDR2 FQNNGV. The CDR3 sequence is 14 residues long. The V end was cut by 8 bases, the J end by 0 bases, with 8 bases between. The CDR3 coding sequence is TGTGCCAGCTTCAGGAGCTCTGGGGCCAACGTCCTGACTTTC. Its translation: CASFRSSGANVLTF.